What follows are 8 T cell receptor beta chains derived from one specimen sequenced in a study of T cells in women clearing cervical HPV infection. Only in-frame clones appear in the TCRdb table, and some are missing; sequencing was by immunoSEQ multiplex PCR. The sample has around 38,000 clones, and its top ten clones hold 6.5% to 8.5%. The sequenced material came from blood buffy coat. These receptors were collected from a woman between 18 and 69 years old with a cervical HPV16 infection that either progressed to CIN3+ or cleared (not recorded which).

With regard to this clone: The read is 3 residues too short to cover the CDR3 end, so that end is filled in from the germline J gene. The chain is built from TRBV19 and TRBJ1-5, with TRBD1 matching over 8 bases. Losses at the gene ends were 3 bases for V and 1 base for J; bases not matched to a gene: 5. This CDR3 is built from 16 residues. Germline CDR1 reads LNHDA; CDR2 reads SQIVND (reference sequence). The DNA read from the CDR3 is TGTGCCAGTAGTATCCAGGGGGCGGTGAGCAATCAGCCC. Amino acid sequence: CASSIQGAVSNQP. In full, the CDR3 reads CASSIQGAVSNQPQHF.

In regard to this clone: The read terminates 3 residues ahead of where the CDR3 ends, so the germline J gene completes it. The J gene is TRBJ2-7, the V gene TRBV18, with 11 positions matching TRBD2. Per germline, CDR1 KGHSH and CDR2 LQKENI. Germline trimming cut 6 bases from V and 4 bases from J; bases unmatched to any gene: 8. The CDR3 is made up of 15 amino acids. CDR3 DNA (partial): TGTGCCAGCTCGTCGCCGACTAGCGGGACATACGAG. It translates to CASSSPTSGTYE. The full CDR3 is CASSSPTSGTYEQYF.

As concerns this clone: The CDR3 extends 3 residues past the end of the read, so its final part is completed from the germline J gene. The chain uses TRBV5-1 and TRBJ1-6; possible D gene TRBD1, 5 bases. CDR3 length: 14 amino acids. Trimming took off 0 bases at V and 4 bases at J, with 5 bases between the two ends. Germline V CDR1 and CDR2: SGHRS, YFSETQ. The CDR3 is CASSLGTYNSPLHF. The sequenced part of the CDR3 DNA is TGCGCCAGCAGCTTGGGGACATATAATTCACCC.

With regard to this clone: The CDR3 extends 3 residues past the end of the read, so its final part is completed from the germline J gene. The chain couples TRBV5-1 to TRBJ2-5, with 9 bases fitting TRBD1. J gave up 1 base and V 4 bases, and 5 bases lay outside the gene matches. Germline V gene data show CDR1 as SGHRS and CDR2 as YFSETQ. The CDR3 covers 15 residues. CDR3 loop: CASSGLGQGQETQYF. The CDR3 DNA, read in part, is TGCGCCAGCAGCGGATTGGGACAGGGCCAAGAGACC.

Comments on this clone: The read falls 3 residues short of the CDR3 end, and the missing part is taken from the germline J gene. The chain recombines TRBV30 with TRBJ1-1, with 8 bases identical to TRBD1. Per the germline V gene, CDR1 is GTSNPN and CDR2 is SVGIG (reference sequence). The CDR3 is made up of 11 amino acids. CDR3 DNA (partial): TGTGCCTGGAGCAGGGGGCGCCGA. Amino acid sequence: CAWSRGRR. The whole CDR3 protein is CAWSRGRRAFF.

As regards this clone: The DNA ends 3 residues before the CDR3 does, and the rest of the CDR3 is filled in from the germline J gene. V gene TRBV10-3 combines with J gene TRBJ2-3; D is perhaps TRBD2 (5 bases). V lost 0 bases and J 0 bases, leaving 10 bases between the germline ends. From germline, CDR1 is ENHRY and CDR2 SYGVKD. The CDR3 loop spans 16 amino acids. CDR3: CAISESRAKSTDTQYF. CDR3 DNA (partial): TGTGCCATCAGTGAGTCGAGGGCAAAGAGCACAGATACG.

To note about this clone: The read terminates 3 residues before the CDR3 end, so the remaining end is supplied by the germline J gene. The V call is TRBV19, the J call TRBJ2-2, with D unclear. Trimming removed 3 bases from V and 6 bases from J, with 11 bases in between. The CDR3 extends over 14 amino acids. From germline, CDR1 is LNHDA and CDR2 SQIVND (reference sequence). The sequenced part of the CDR3 DNA is TGTGCCAGTAGTATTCGGAACCGGGCCGGGGAG. This encodes CASSIRNRAGE. The complete CDR3 protein is CASSIRNRAGELFF.

To note about this clone: The DNA ends 3 residues before the CDR3 does, and the rest of the CDR3 is filled in from the germline J gene. The rearrangement links TRBV10-3 to TRBJ1-5; D is possibly TRBD1 (6 bases). This CDR3 spans 14 amino acids. CDR1 and CDR2 from the germline V gene are ENHRY and SYGVKD. Here the CDR3 reads CAISEQSGVFPQHF. Incomplete CDR3 DNA: TGTGCCATCAGTGAACAGTCAGGGGTGTTCCCC.